This T cell receptor (beta chain) was documented in a study of cytomegalovirus exposure and HLA in healthy donors. Primers for the PCR totalled 60 Vbeta and 13 Jbeta. Only in-frame clones appear in the TCRdb table, and some are missing; sequencing was by immunoSEQ multiplex PCR. The sample shows 130,000 or so clones, roughly 80% of them seen only once. Looked up from germline, CDR1 is SQVTM and CDR2 is ANQGSEA. Deletions cut 6 bases from V and 2 bases from J, with 13 bases between. This CDR3 spans 14 amino acids. On this clone itself: Its target is not known.

Study-level points and caveats: Earlier findings revealed that most TCR beta V segments proved productive either about 87% or about 30% of the time. Analysis was carried out at a later point, and it linked a missense DCLRE1C variant to TCR beta V- and J-gene trimming.

The sample was PBMCs. This chain links TRBV29-1 with TRBJ2-2, with D possibly being TRBD2 (6 bases). This clonotype was obtained from a man between 35 and 55 years old in good health and CMV-seronegative. As DNA, the CDR3 is TGCAGCGTGACCGGGACTCTTAACACCGGGGAGCTGTTTTTT. Amino acids: CSVTGTLNTGELFF.